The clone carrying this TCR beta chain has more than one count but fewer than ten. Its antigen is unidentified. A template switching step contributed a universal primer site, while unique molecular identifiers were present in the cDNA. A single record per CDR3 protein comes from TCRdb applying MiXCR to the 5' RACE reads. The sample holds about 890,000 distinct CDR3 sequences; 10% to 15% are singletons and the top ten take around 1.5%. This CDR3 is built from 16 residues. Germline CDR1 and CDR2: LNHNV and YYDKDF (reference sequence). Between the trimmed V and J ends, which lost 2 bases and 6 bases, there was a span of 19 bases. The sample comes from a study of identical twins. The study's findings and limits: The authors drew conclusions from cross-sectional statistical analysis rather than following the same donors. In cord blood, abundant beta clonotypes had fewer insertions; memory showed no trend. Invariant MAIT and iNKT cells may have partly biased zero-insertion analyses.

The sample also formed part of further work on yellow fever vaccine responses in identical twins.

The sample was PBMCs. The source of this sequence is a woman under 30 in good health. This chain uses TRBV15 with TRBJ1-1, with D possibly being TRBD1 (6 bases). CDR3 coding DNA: TGTGCCACCAGCAGAACAGGGCGCTCCAAGGGCGCTGAAGCTTTCTTT. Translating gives CATSRTGRSKGAEAFF.